The 15 T cell receptor beta chains presented below share a single source sample, sequenced in a study of blood T cells in healthy people across ages. With a J-beta primer mix and a sample-barcoded 5' primer, a second PCR ran roughly 7 to 11 cycles. TCRdb analysed the 5' RACE reads with MiXCR anew, one entry per CDR3 protein. The table shows over 1,300,000 distinct CDR3 sequences, with roughly 59% occurring only once. Material for sequencing was blood. These receptors all stem from a young man in good health.

The chain recombines TRBV28 with TRBJ1-5; perhaps TRBD1 as D (5 bases). The CDR3 covers 15 residues. The germline V gene has CDR1 MDHEN and CDR2 SYDVKM. V was shortened by 8 bases and J by 0 bases, with 14 bases between the two germline ends. CDR3 loop: CASEFPGGSNQPQHF. CDR3 nucleotides: TGTGCCAGCGAATTCCCGGGGGGTAGCAATCAGCCCCAGCATTTT.

This clonotype was observed a handful of times. The J gene is TRBJ2-5, the V gene TRBV6-2 or TRBV6-3; possibly TRBD2 for D (6 bases). V gave up 6 bases and J gave up 5 bases, with 13 bases separating them. CDR1 MNHEY and CDR2 SVGEGT come from the germline V gene. The CDR3 runs to 13 residues. The chain's CDR3 is CASRMTSVETQYF. CDR3 DNA sequence: TGTGCCAGCAGGATGACTAGTGTTGAGACCCAGTACTTC.

The chain combines TRBV7-9 with TRBJ2-1; a weak D match, TRBD2 (6 bases). Germline V gives CDR1 SEHNR, CDR2 FQNEAQ (reference sequence). The V end was cut by 4 bases, the J end by 3 bases, with 19 bases between. The CDR3 length is 17 residues. CDR3 protein: CASSSPARDPFYNEQFF. The CDR3 DNA reads as TGTGCCAGCAGCTCACCCGCGCGGGACCCCTTCTACAATGAGCAGTTCTTC.

The chain is built from TRBV21-1 and TRBJ2-7. TRBV21-1 is shown as a pseudogene. CDR3 length equals 17 residues. The CDR3 bases are TGTGCCAGCAGCAAAGGGGATATGTGCCTCAGTTCCTACGAGCAGTACTTC. Encoded protein: CASSKGDMCLSSYEQYF.

The chain employs TRBV12-3 or TRBV12-4 and TRBJ1-1; TRBD1 matches at 9 bases. Unmatched junction bases numbered 9, after V lost 3 bases and J lost 4 bases. This CDR3 contains 16 residues. The CDR3 DNA reads TGTGCCAGCAGTTTCGGGGACAGGGCCAGGTCCACTGAAGCTTTCTTT. Protein: CASSFGDRARSTEAFF.

V is TRBV20-1 and J is TRBJ1-6, with a weak D call TRBD1 (6 bases). V lost 1 base and J 18 bases, leaving 16 bases between the germline ends. CDR1 and CDR2 (germline): DFQATT, SNEGSKA (reference sequence). This CDR3 has 12 residues. The CDR3 bases are TGCAGTGCTAGAGGAGGGACCCGAGGGGGCCACTTT. Translation: CSARGGTRGGHF.

Only a few counts were recorded for this clonotype. The chain has TRBV28 and TRBJ1-1; 7 bases are shared with TRBD1. The V segment lost 3 bases and the J segment 0 bases; nucleotides outside the gene matches: 4. The CDR3 is 15 residues long. CDR1 and CDR2 from the germline V gene are MDHEN and SYDVKM. CDR3 in amino acids: CASSFLGQLNTEAFF. The CDR3 bases are TGTGCCAGCAGTTTTTTGGGACAGCTGAACACTGAAGCTTTCTTT.

The chain carries TRBV18 and TRBJ2-7; 10 positions agree with TRBD2. Germline CDR1 is KGHSH and CDR2 is LQKENI. The CDR3 length is 16 residues. V was clipped by 0 bases and J by 2 bases; unmatched bases: 4. CDR3 bases: TGTGCCAGCTCACCACCTCTAGCGGGGGATACCTACGAGCAGTACTTC. It is translated as CASSPPLAGDTYEQYF.

V is TRBV29-1 and J is TRBJ2-7; 10 bases align to TRBD1. After removal of 7 bases from V and 5 bases from J, the junction contained 5 bases not matched to a gene. This CDR3 comprises 12 residues. Germline CDR1 reads SQVTM; CDR2 reads ANQGSEA. Here the CDR3 DNA reads TGCAGCGCCTGCGACAGGGGGCACGAGCAGTACTTC. Its protein product is CSACDRGHEQYF.

The chain joins TRBV4-2 to TRBJ2-5; maybe TRBD2 (5 bases). Germline V gene lookup returns CDR1 LGHNA and CDR2 YNFKEQ. The length of the CDR3 is 16 residues. Trimming pared 1 base from V and 5 bases from J, leaving 17 bases between. CDR3 bases: TGTGCCAGCAGCCAAGCCCCCCGAGGGATGGGCGAGACCCAGTACTTC. Its protein product is CASSQAPRGMGETQYF.

The chain employs TRBV10-3 and TRBJ2-2; D is possibly TRBD2 (5 bases). Germline V gene data show CDR1 as ENHRY and CDR2 as SYGVKD. The ends were cut back, 5 bases at V and 3 bases at J, with 10 bases in the middle. The CDR3 is 14 amino acids. CDR3 residues: CAISFSGDTGELFF. Written as DNA, the CDR3 is TGTGCCATCAGTTTTTCCGGGGACACCGGGGAGCTGTTTTTT.

The V gene is TRBV20-1, the J gene TRBJ1-1, with D possibly TRBD1 on 5 matching bases. The germline gives CDR1 DFQATT, CDR2 SNEGSKA (reference sequence). The CDR3 length is 11 residues. The CDR3 here is CKITGNTEAFF. The DNA for the CDR3 is TGCAAAATTACAGGGAACACTGAAGCTTTCTTT.

This chain joins TRBV7-9 and TRBJ1-1, with 9 bases aligning to TRBD1. Germline V gives CDR1 SEHNR, CDR2 FQNEAQ (reference sequence). The CDR3 loop spans 16 amino acids. V gave up 3 bases and J gave up 0 bases; unmatched junction bases: 5. This chain's CDR3 is CASSFRDRVMNTEAFF. The CDR3 region has the DNA TGTGCCAGCAGCTTTAGGGACAGGGTCATGAACACTGAAGCTTTCTTT.

The gene calls are TRBV20-1 and TRBJ1-6; D might be TRBD1 (5 bases). Trimming stripped 3 bases from V and 4 bases from J, with 16 bases between. Germline V CDR1 and CDR2: DFQATT, SNEGSKA (reference sequence). CDR3 size: 16 residues. The CDR3 reads CSASSGGDRYNSPLHF. The CDR3 nucleotides are TGCAGTGCTAGCTCCGGGGGAGATAGGTATAATTCACCCCTCCACTTT.

This clonotype was recorded a few times. V gene TRBV5-1 combines with J gene TRBJ2-7, with 11 bases aligning to TRBD2. The V and J ends lost 4 bases and 2 bases, in that order; junction bases with no gene match: 8. Germline CDR1 reads SGHRS; CDR2 reads YFSETQ. CDR3 length: 16 amino acids. The CDR3 sequence: CASSLLAGGSPYEQYF. CDR3 nucleotides: TGCGCCAGCAGCCTTCTAGCGGGAGGATCTCCCTACGAGCAGTACTTC.